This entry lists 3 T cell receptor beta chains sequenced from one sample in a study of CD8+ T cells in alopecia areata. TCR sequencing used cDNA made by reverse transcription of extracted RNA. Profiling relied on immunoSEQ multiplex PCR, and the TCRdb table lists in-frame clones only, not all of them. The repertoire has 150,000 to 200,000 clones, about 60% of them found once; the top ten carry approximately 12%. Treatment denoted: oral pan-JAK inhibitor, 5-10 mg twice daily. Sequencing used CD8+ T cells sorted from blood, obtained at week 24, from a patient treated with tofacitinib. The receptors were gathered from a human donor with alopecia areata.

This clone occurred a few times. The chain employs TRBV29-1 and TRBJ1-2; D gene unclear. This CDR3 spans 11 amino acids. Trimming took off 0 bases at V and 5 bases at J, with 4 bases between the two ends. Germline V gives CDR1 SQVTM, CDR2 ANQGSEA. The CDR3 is CSVEDTYGYTF. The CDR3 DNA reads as TGCAGCGTTGAAGATACTTATGGCTACACCTTC.

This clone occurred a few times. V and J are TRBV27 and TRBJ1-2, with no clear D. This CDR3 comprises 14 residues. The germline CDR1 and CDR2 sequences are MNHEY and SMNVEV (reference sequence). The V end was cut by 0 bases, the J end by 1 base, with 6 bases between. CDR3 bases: TGTGCCAGCAGTTTATCGATGATTAACTATGGCTACACCTTC. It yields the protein CASSLSMINYGYTF.

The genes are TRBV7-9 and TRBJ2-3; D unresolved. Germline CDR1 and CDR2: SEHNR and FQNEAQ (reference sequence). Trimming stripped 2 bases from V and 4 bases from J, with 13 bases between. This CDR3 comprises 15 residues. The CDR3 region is CASSLLSPDADTQYF. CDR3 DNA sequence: TGTGCCAGCAGCTTATTGTCTCCTGATGCAGATACGCAGTATTTT.